This TCR beta chain originates from a study of T cell changes during pregnancy in multiple sclerosis (dated by TCRdb to the late 2010s). The study in broad terms: The study looked at changes in the T cell repertoire across pregnancy in women with multiple sclerosis.

Library preparation used the immunoSEQ multiplex PCR assay. TCRdb re-hosts the immuneACCESS table, in-frame sequences only. Its copies lack some clones; in the studies checked, an unresolved V gene accounts for under half of them, and the cause for the rest is not known. This sample gives 40,000 or so clones in total; about 88% of them show up just once. Less than 6.5% of the sample is held by the ten biggest clonotypes. From V the trimming removes 1 base and from J it removes 1 base, while the gene matches leave 0 bases of the junction unaccounted for. The CDR3 has 13 amino acids, counting the end cysteine and phenylalanine. The sequence is cut down to CDR3 DNA, 39 bases in frame from base 1. According to the germline V gene (reference sequence), CDR1 reads GTSNPN and CDR2 reads SVGIG. Remarks on this clone: This clone's antigen is unknown. Base qualities are missing; no much larger clone stands one base away.

Here the chain combines TRBV30 and TRBJ1-1, and TRBD1 aligns with 7 junction nucleotides. The source of this sequence is a female donor in good health, enrolled as a control in a pregnancy study. Sequenced material: peripheral blood, taken in the third trimester of pregnancy. CDR3 sequence: CAWSGTGNTEAFF. The sequenced DNA: TGTGCCTGGAGTGGGACAGGGAACACTGAAGCTTTCTTT.